This passage covers 27 T cell receptor beta chains from one sample sequenced in a study of OX40 agonist ivuxolimab in advanced cancers. The data were produced by immunoSEQ multiplex PCR, yet TCRdb's version contains in-frame clones alone and is incomplete. The sample carries 74,000 or so clones, approximately 81% recorded once. The sample in question was CD4+ or CD8+ T cells sorted from blood, obtained in a trial of the OX40 agonist ivuxolimab. Every receptor here comes from an adult with an advanced solid tumor such as melanoma, head and neck, liver or kidney cancer.

The rearrangement joins TRBV2 to TRBJ2-7; TRBD1 agrees at 7 bases. The CDR3 has 11 residues. V dropped 8 bases and J dropped 6; count of bases not matched to a gene: 4. Germline V gene data show CDR1 as SNHLY and CDR2 as FYNNEI. As DNA, the CDR3 is TGTGCCAGCGGAACAGGGGCCGAGCAGTACTTC. Its protein is CASGTGAEQYF.

This clone has just one count. The CDR3 coding sequence is TGTGCCAGCAGTTTATGGTCCGGCAGTCAGTACTTC. Residues: CASSLWSGSQYF. The chain has TRBV28 and TRBJ2-7; no firm D call. Germline V gene data show CDR1 as MDHEN and CDR2 as SYDVKM. Trimming shortened V by 0 bases and J by 10 bases, and 10 bases separated the two germline ends. This CDR3 spans 12 amino acids.

The chain links TRBV19 to TRBJ1-4, with D maybe TRBD1 (5 bases). CDR1 is LNHDA and CDR2 is SQIVND in the germline V gene (reference sequence). Trimming took 0 bases from V and 16 from J, leaving 9 bases between them. The CDR3 runs to 11 residues. CDR3 bases: TGTGCCAGTAGTATAGAGGGACGGCCGTTTTTT. It codes for CASSIEGRPFF.

The V call is TRBV6-1, the J call TRBJ1-6; no reliable D call. The CDR3 totals 17 residues. Germline CDR1 and CDR2: MNHNS and SASEGT. V was cut by 3 bases and J by 6 bases, with 18 bases left in between. The CDR3 coding sequence is TGTGCCAGCAGTGAGGGCCTCACTCTTTTGTTTAATTCACCCCTCCACTTT. This sequence encodes CASSEGLTLLFNSPLHF.

The chain recombines TRBV27 with TRBJ2-7; 10 bases agree with TRBD2. The CDR3 spans 15 residues. V trimming: 2 bases; J trimming: 3 bases; junction bases outside the gene matches: 4. Germline lookup yields CDR1 MNHEY and CDR2 SMNVEV (reference sequence). The DNA of the CDR3 is TGTGCCAGCAGTTTAACACTAGCGGGGTACTACGAGCAGTACTTC. Protein sequence: CASSLTLAGYYEQYF.

The chain recombines TRBV7-9 with TRBJ1-6; D not resolved. The germline V gene encodes CDR1 SEHNR and CDR2 FQNEAQ (reference sequence). The V end lost 1 base, the J end lost 5 bases, and 0 bases lay between the germline ends. The CDR3 length is 12 residues. This chain's CDR3 is CASSLDNSPLHF. The CDR3 nucleotides are TGTGCCAGCAGCTTAGATAATTCACCCCTCCACTTT.

This chain joins TRBV14 and TRBJ2-5; D is unclear. The V end was cut by 4 bases, the J end by 4 bases, with 10 bases between. CDR3 length equals 13 residues. Germline V CDR1 and CDR2: SGHDN, FVKESK. In DNA form, the CDR3 reads TGTGCCAGCAGCCCCTCGATGGGAGAGACCCAGTACTTC. Protein product: CASSPSMGETQYF.

The J gene is TRBJ2-7, the V gene TRBV18, with D perhaps TRBD1 (6 bases). CDR1 and CDR2 (germline): KGHSH, LQKENI. This CDR3 spans 15 amino acids. V lost 3 bases and J lost 0, with 12 bases in between. This chain's CDR3 is CASSPGTGHSYEQYF. CDR3 in DNA: TGTGCCAGCTCACCGGGCACGGGACACTCCTACGAGCAGTACTTC. Full variable domain (rest looked up from reference TRBV18 and TRBJ2-7): NAGVMQNPRHLVRRRGQEARLRCSPMKGHSHVYWYRQLPEEGLKFMVYLQKENIIDESGMPKERFSAEFPKEGPSILRIQQVVRGDSAAYFCASSPGTGHSYEQYFGPGTRLTVT.

The chain carries TRBV10-3 and TRBJ1-3; D gene unclear. V gave up 1 base and J gave up 0 bases, with 10 bases separating them. CDR1 is ENHRY and CDR2 is SYGVKD in the germline V gene. The CDR3 extends over 16 amino acids. The CDR3 DNA is TGTGCCATCAGTGAGTTAGGGCCCCTCTCTGGAAACACCATATATTTT. It yields the protein CAISELGPLSGNTIYF.

This clone was seen just once. The chain carries TRBV4-2 and TRBJ1-5; D is undetermined. V lost 4 bases and J 1 base, leaving 8 bases between the germline ends. The CDR3 loop spans 14 amino acids. Germline assignment: CDR1 LGHNA and CDR2 YNFKEQ. The CDR3 nucleotides read TGTGCCAGCAGCCGCCCGGGGAGCAATCAGCCCCAGCATTTT. Protein sequence: CASSRPGSNQPQHF.

This chain uses TRBV7-8 with TRBJ2-2, with D perhaps TRBD1 (6 bases). CDR1 SGHVS and CDR2 FQNEAQ come from the germline V gene. Trimming pared 4 bases from V and 1 base from J, leaving 13 bases between. The CDR3 length is 16 residues. The CDR3 sequence is CASSYPRDKNTGELFF. In nucleotides, the CDR3 is TGTGCCAGCAGCTATCCCCGGGACAAGAACACCGGGGAGCTGTTTTTT.

The CDR3 reads CASSLVQSRTDTQYF. CDR3 DNA sequence: TGTGCCAGCAGCTTGGTGCAGTCGCGCACAGATACGCAGTATTTT. The chain carries TRBV5-6 and TRBJ2-3; D ambiguous. With 0 bases removed from V and 1 base from J, the gap between germline ends came to 9 bases. The CDR3 length is 15 residues. Germline V gene data show CDR1 as SGHDT and CDR2 as YYEEEE. Based on the CDR3 plus reference TRBV5-6 and TRBJ2-3, the full variable domain is DAGVTQSPTHLIKTRGQQVTLRCSPKSGHDTVSWYQQALGQGPQFIFQYYEEEERQRGNFPDRFSGHQFPNYSSELNVNALLLGDSALYLCASSLVQSRTDTQYFGPGTRLTVL.

The chain carries TRBV27 and TRBJ2-3, with a possible D match to TRBD1 (5 bases). The CDR3 is made up of 15 amino acids. CDR1 and CDR2 (germline): MNHEY, SMNVEV (reference sequence). Trimming took 3 bases from V and 1 from J, leaving 11 bases between them. This CDR3 is CASSLWGRRTDTQYF. DNA of the CDR3: TGTGCCAGCAGTTTGTGGGGCAGACGCACAGATACGCAGTATTTT.

The rearrangement links TRBV11-3 to TRBJ2-3; D might be TRBD2 (6 bases). This CDR3 is built from 15 residues. Trimming shortened V by 2 bases and J by 0 bases, and 9 bases separated the two germline ends. The germline V gene has CDR1 SGHNT and CDR2 YENEEA. The CDR3 nucleotides are TGTGCCAGCAGCTTACATAGCGGAAGCACAGATACGCAGTATTTT. The encoded protein is CASSLHSGSTDTQYF.

The genes are TRBV28 and TRBJ2-3; 10 positions match TRBD1. This CDR3 has 17 amino acids. The germline V gene has CDR1 MDHEN and CDR2 SYDVKM. Losses at the gene ends were 3 bases for V and 4 bases for J; bases not matched to a gene: 10. CDR3 nucleotide sequence: TGTGCCAGCAGTTTGGTCGCGACAGGGGGCTGGTCAGATACGCAGTATTTT. Translating it yields CASSLVATGGWSDTQYF.

The genes are TRBV18 and TRBJ2-5; TRBD1 or TRBD2 may be the D gene (5 bases each). The V gene lost 3 bases and the J gene lost 5 bases, with 13 bases spanning the gap. This CDR3 has 14 amino acids. CDR1 and CDR2 from the germline V gene are KGHSH and LQKENI. Here the CDR3 reads CASSPGTLGETQYF. In nucleotides, the CDR3 is TGTGCCAGCTCACCCGGGACGCTGGGCGAGACCCAGTACTTC.

The chain links TRBV7-9 to TRBJ2-7; D remains unclear. V gave up 5 bases and J gave up 4 bases, with 18 bases separating them. The CDR3 has 15 residues. Germline CDR1 is SEHNR and CDR2 is FQNEAQ (reference sequence). The CDR3, as DNA: TGTGCCAGCAGCCCGGTGTGGGTTACGGATTACGAGCAGTACTTC. Translating gives CASSPVWVTDYEQYF.

The table lists this clone with a few counts. The chain couples TRBV6-5 to TRBJ1-1; D might be TRBD1 (5 bases). CDR3 length equals 14 residues. Germline V lookup: CDR1 MNHEY, CDR2 SVGAGI. The V end lost 4 bases, the J end lost 5 bases, and 14 bases lay between the germline ends. The CDR3 region is CASSSSRGGTEAFF. For the CDR3, the DNA is TGTGCCAGCAGTTCCAGTCGTGGGGGGACTGAAGCTTTCTTT.

This chain uses TRBV18 with TRBJ2-7; 10 positions agree with TRBD2. Trimming removed 3 bases from V and 5 bases from J; junction bases left unmatched: 7. The CDR3 sequence is 15 residues long. Germline V CDR1 and CDR2: KGHSH, LQKENI. CDR3 amino acids: CASSPGLAGDHEQYF. CDR3 coding DNA: TGTGCCAGCTCACCGGGGCTAGCGGGAGACCACGAGCAGTACTTC.

The chain carries TRBV7-9 and TRBJ1-3; the match to TRBD1 covers 8 bases. The CDR3 runs to 14 residues. Germline V gene data show CDR1 as SEHNR and CDR2 as FQNEAQ (reference sequence). Trimming cost V 5 bases and J 2 bases; bases outside gene matches: 2. CDR3 in DNA: TGTGCCAGCAGCAAACAGGGGGCTGGAAACACCATATATTTT. Amino acid sequence: CASSKQGAGNTIYF.

The genes are TRBV28 and TRBJ1-1, with unresolved D. The ends were cut back, 1 base at V and 6 bases at J, with 18 bases in the middle. CDR1 is MDHEN, CDR2 SYDVKM, per germline. The CDR3 is made up of 16 amino acids. The CDR3 nucleotides are TGTGCCAGCAGTTTATTCGAGGGAGTTAGTAGCGCTGAAGCTTTCTTT. Encoded protein: CASSLFEGVSSAEAFF. The full variable domain, rest sourced from reference TRBV28 and TRBJ1-1, is DVKVTQSSRYLVKRTGEKVFLECVQDMDHENMFWYRQDPGLGLRLIYFSYDVKMKEKGDIPEGYSVSREKKERFSLILESASTNQTSMYLCASSLFEGVSSAEAFFGQGTRLTVV.

V is TRBV27 and J is TRBJ1-1; possible D gene TRBD1, 5 bases. Trimming took off 6 bases at V and 4 bases at J, with 12 bases between the two ends. Germline V gene data show CDR1 as MNHEY and CDR2 as SMNVEV (reference sequence). The CDR3 has 13 amino acids. CDR3 loop: CASSPNGGTEAFF. The CDR3 DNA is TGTGCCAGCAGCCCAAACGGGGGCACTGAAGCTTTCTTT.

V gene TRBV2 combines with J gene TRBJ1-5, with a tentative D call TRBD1 (5 bases). Germline V CDR1 and CDR2: SNHLY, FYNNEI. The CDR3 runs 14 residues. The V and J ends lost 1 base and 6 bases respectively, with 10 bases between them. The CDR3 DNA sequence: TGTGCCAGCAGTGAAGAGGGAGGGGTTCAGCCCCAGCATTTT. It is translated as CASSEEGGVQPQHF.

CDR3 sequence: CASSFITGTANNEQFF. CDR3 coding DNA: TGTGCCAGCAGTTTCATAACCGGGACAGCAAACAATGAGCAGTTCTTC. The V gene is TRBV28, the J gene TRBJ2-1, with 7 bases aligning to TRBD1. Trimming removed 3 bases from V and 5 bases from J; junction bases left unmatched: 10. This CDR3 has 16 amino acids. Per germline, CDR1 MDHEN and CDR2 SYDVKM.

V and J are TRBV18 and TRBJ1-3; D call uncertain. CDR3 size: 15 residues. CDR1 and CDR2 from the germline V gene are KGHSH and LQKENI. Trimming pared 2 bases from V and 2 bases from J, leaving 10 bases between. DNA of the CDR3: TGTGCCAGCTCACCATCGTCCGGGGCTGGAAACACCATATATTTT. It encodes CASSPSSGAGNTIYF.

CDR3 DNA sequence: TGCGCCAGCAGCCAAGAATCGCTTGGGCGGAATTATTACGAGCAGTACTTC. It specifies CASSQESLGRNYYEQYF. The V gene is TRBV4-1, the J gene TRBJ2-7, with unresolved D. Germline V gives CDR1 MGHRA, CDR2 YSYEKL. The CDR3 has 17 amino acids. V gave up 0 bases and J gave up 4 bases, with 19 bases separating them.

This clone was observed a few times. The chain employs TRBV18 and TRBJ1-5; no definite D call. Between the trimmed V and J ends, which lost 1 base and 11 bases, there was a span of 15 bases. The germline CDR1 and CDR2 sequences are KGHSH and LQKENI. CDR3 length: 14 amino acids. This chain's CDR3 is CASSPRSDHEAQHF. The CDR3, as DNA: TGTGCCAGCTCACCACGGTCGGATCACGAGGCCCAGCATTTT.